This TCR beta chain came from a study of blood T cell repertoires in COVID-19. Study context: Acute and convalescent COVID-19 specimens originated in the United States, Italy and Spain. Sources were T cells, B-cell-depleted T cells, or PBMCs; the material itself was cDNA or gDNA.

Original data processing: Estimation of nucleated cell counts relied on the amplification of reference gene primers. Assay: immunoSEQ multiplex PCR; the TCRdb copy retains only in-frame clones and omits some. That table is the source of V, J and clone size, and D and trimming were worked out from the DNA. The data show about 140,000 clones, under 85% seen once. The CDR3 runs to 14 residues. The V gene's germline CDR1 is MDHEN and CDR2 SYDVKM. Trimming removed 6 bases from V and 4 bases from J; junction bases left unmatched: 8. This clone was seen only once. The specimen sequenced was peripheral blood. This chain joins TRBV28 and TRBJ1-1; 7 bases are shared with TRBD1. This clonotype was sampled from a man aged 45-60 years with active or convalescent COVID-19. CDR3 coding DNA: TGTGCCAGCAGGCGGGCAGGGGGTCTCACTGAAGCTTTCTTT. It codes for CASRRAGGLTEAFF.